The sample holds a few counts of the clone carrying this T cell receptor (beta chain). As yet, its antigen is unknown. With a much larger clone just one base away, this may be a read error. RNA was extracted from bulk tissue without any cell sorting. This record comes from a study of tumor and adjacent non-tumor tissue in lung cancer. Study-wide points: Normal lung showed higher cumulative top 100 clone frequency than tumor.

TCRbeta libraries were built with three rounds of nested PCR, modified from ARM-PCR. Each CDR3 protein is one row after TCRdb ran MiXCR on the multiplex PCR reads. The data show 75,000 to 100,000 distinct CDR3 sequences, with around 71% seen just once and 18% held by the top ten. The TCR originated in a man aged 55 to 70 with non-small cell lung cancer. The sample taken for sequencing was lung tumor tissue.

As DNA, the CDR3 is TGTGTCAGCAGTTGGGGGCCTTACTCCTACAATGAGCAGTTCTTC. It codes for CVSSWGPYSYNEQFF. The rearrangement joins TRBV28 to TRBJ2-1; maybe TRBD1 (6 bases). There are 15 residues in the CDR3. Germline lookup yields CDR1 MDHEN and CDR2 SYDVKM.